The clone carrying this T cell receptor beta chain was seen only a few times. What it binds is not known. Specified time point: blood 2 weeks post-SBRT. Treatment specified: 15 Gy SBRT to primary tumor, nephrectomy 4 weeks later. Some clones are missing from TCRdb's copy, which holds only in-frame ones; the method was immunoSEQ multiplex PCR. Among roughly 120,000 clones listed, about 81% were seen once. The CDR3 loop spans 17 amino acids. CDR1 is SGDLS and CDR2 is YYNGEE in the germline V gene. Germline trimming cut 0 bases from V and 4 bases from J; bases unmatched to any gene: 9. The source of the sample is a study of radiation and T cells in renal cell carcinoma. Findings and limits, study-wide: In blood, top tumor clones expanded by 2 weeks, shrinking by 4.

The V and J genes are TRBV9 and TRBJ2-7; TRBD2 matches 11 bases. The source was blood, collected from a patient whose treatment included radiotherapy and nephrectomy. This TCR came from a woman aged 55-75 years with renal cell carcinoma. The CDR3 DNA reads TGTGCCAGCAGCGTAGGTCCCCCGGGACTAGCGGCTTACGAGCAGTACTTC. This codes for CASSVGPPGLAAYEQYF.